These 11 T cell receptor beta chains were sequenced from one sample in a study of sequential checkpoint blockade in melanoma. Noted treatment: randomized to nivolumab then ipilimumab (arm A) or the reverse (arm B). Repertoires were generated with immunoSEQ multiplex PCR, while TCRdb's copy carries only in-frame clones and drops some. In the table there are under 40,000 clones, nearly 90% of which are singletons. Source: CD8+ T cells sorted from blood (inferred from file names), taken from a patient given nivolumab and ipilimumab in sequence. Receptors originate from a human donor with melanoma.

The rearrangement uses TRBV4-1 and TRBJ1-4; D gene uncertain. The CDR3 has 13 amino acids. CDR1 is MGHRA, CDR2 YSYEKL, per germline. V was shortened by 1 base and J by 6 bases, with 6 bases between the two germline ends. CDR3 in amino acids: CASSQVPDEKLFF. CDR3 coding DNA: TGCGCCAGCAGCCAAGTACCGGATGAAAAACTGTTTTTT.

The rearrangement uses TRBV5-1 and TRBJ2-7, with D uncertain. CDR3 length: 14 amino acids. CDR1 is SGHRS, CDR2 YFSETQ, per germline. The V and J ends lost 4 bases and 2 bases respectively, with 13 bases between them. The chain's CDR3 is CASSPTKLAYEQYF. The CDR3 nucleotides are TGCGCCAGCAGCCCGACAAAGCTCGCCTACGAGCAGTACTTC. Based on the CDR3 plus reference TRBV5-1 and TRBJ2-7, the full variable domain is KAGVTQTPRYLIKTRGQQVTLSCSPISGHRSVSWYQQTPGQGLQFLFEYFSETQRNKGNFPGRFSGRQFSNSRSEMNVSTLELGDSALYLCASSPTKLAYEQYFGPGTRLTVT.

The rearrangement uses TRBV4-2 and TRBJ2-3; TRBD2 matches at 14 bases. V was pared by 1 base and J by 3 bases, with 6 bases of the junction left unmatched. The germline CDR1 and CDR2 sequences are LGHNA and YNFKEQ. The CDR3 consists of 18 residues. This CDR3 reads CASSQGLAGGIGTDTQYF. DNA for the CDR3: TGTGCCAGCAGCCAAGGACTAGCGGGAGGGATCGGTACAGATACGCAGTATTTT.

V and J are TRBV5-8 and TRBJ1-5; 8 nucleotides line up with TRBD1. The CDR3 has 15 residues. V dropped 2 bases and J dropped 3; count of bases not matched to a gene: 4. Germline loops: CDR1 SGHTS, CDR2 YDEGEE. CDR3 in DNA: TGTGCCAGCAGCTTCGGCAGGGGGCTCAATCAGCCCCAGCATTTT. Protein product: CASSFGRGLNQPQHF.

The chain recombines TRBV7-3 with TRBJ2-1; TRBD2 agrees at 7 bases. Germline V gives CDR1 SGHTA, CDR2 FQGTGA. The trim removed 2 bases at V and 3 bases at J, leaving 4 bases unmatched. CDR3 size: 15 residues. CDR3 sequence reads: CASSLGGGGYNEQFF. The CDR3 DNA reads TGTGCCAGCAGCTTAGGTGGGGGGGGCTACAATGAGCAGTTCTTC.

This chain connects TRBV7-2 to TRBJ2-1; the D gene is possibly TRBD1 (6 bases). V was pared by 0 bases and J by 7 bases, with 13 bases between. CDR1 is SGHTA and CDR2 is FQGNSA in the germline V gene. The CDR3 is 15 residues long. CDR3 amino acids: CASSLAGQGRNEQFF. CDR3 nucleotide sequence: TGTGCCAGCAGCTTAGCAGGGCAGGGGAGAAATGAGCAGTTCTTC.

J is TRBJ1-4 and V is TRBV7-3, with TRBD1 matching 8 bases. V trimming: 0 bases; J trimming: 8 bases; junction bases outside the gene matches: 14. The CDR3 covers 18 residues. The germline V gene has CDR1 SGHTA and CDR2 FQGTGA. The chain's CDR3 is CASSLTVCPTGGKEKLFF. The CDR3 bases are TGTGCCAGCAGCTTAACCGTTTGCCCCACAGGGGGAAAAGAAAAACTGTTTTTT.

A note on this clone: At one end, the junction sequence differs from germline, possibly due to a read error. The chain combines TRBV7-7 with TRBJ2-1, with D tentatively TRBD2 (6 bases). The germline gives CDR1 SSHAT, CDR2 FNYEAQ (reference sequence). The CDR3 runs 15 residues. Here the CDR3 reads CASSLAASDYNEQFF. The CDR3, as DNA: TGTGCTAGCAGCTTAGCGGCTAGCGACTACAATGAGCAGTTCTTC.

The V gene is TRBV30, the J gene TRBJ1-5, with D maybe TRBD1 (5 bases). The V and J ends lost 7 bases and 1 base respectively, with 17 bases between them. CDR3 length equals 15 residues. Per germline, CDR1 GTSNPN and CDR2 SVGIG (reference sequence). The CDR3 spells CALGREGLSNQPQHF. The CDR3 DNA sequence: TGTGCCTTGGGCAGGGAAGGGTTAAGCAATCAGCCCCAGCATTTT.

V is TRBV27 and J is TRBJ1-1, with D possibly being TRBD1 (5 bases). CDR1 and CDR2 (germline): MNHEY, SMNVEV (reference sequence). CDR3 length equals 13 residues. The V and J ends lost 11 bases and 1 base respectively, with 14 bases between them. Here the CDR3 DNA reads TGTGCCTCGGGGGAAGGAGGGAACACTGAAGCTTTCTTT. Encoded protein: CASGEGGNTEAFF.

Remarks on this clone: At one boundary the junction diverges from the germline segment, which might be a read error. The chain combines TRBV7-7 with TRBJ2-1, with 9 bases identical to TRBD2. CDR1 is SSHAT and CDR2 is FNYEAQ in the germline V gene (reference sequence). The CDR3 is 14 amino acids. The CDR3 DNA reads TGTGCTAGCAGCTTAGCGGGAGTAGATAATGAGCAGTTCTTC. Amino acid sequence: CASSLAGVDNEQFF.